Reported below is one TCR beta chain. No antigen is known for it. This entry belongs to a study of T cell responses to AZD1222 COVID-19 vaccine. Study-wide points: Repertoires in all cases were sampled only once the peak T cell response had passed. Donors, mostly white British, included more females; clonal diversity was possibly underestimated. Within unmutated variant regions lay the reported targets of nearly half of spike-specific TCRs.

TCRdb's copy holds only in-frame clones and misses some; the assay was immunoSEQ multiplex PCR. This sample has about 110,000 clones, with around 87% found just once. This CDR3 contains 16 residues. CDR1 is SGHAT and CDR2 is FQNNGV in the germline V gene. Trimming stripped 3 bases from V and 7 bases from J, with 18 bases between. The specimen comprised peripheral blood, sampled 28 days after the second AZD1222 dose. The source of this sequence is an adult who received the AZD1222 COVID-19 vaccine. V gene TRBV11-2 combines with J gene TRBJ1-4; no reliable D call. The CDR3 DNA sequence: TGTGCCAGCAGCTTGGGCACCCGACATTCGGGTGAAAAACTGTTTTTT. Its protein product is CASSLGTRHSGEKLFF. Combining the CDR3 with reference TRBV11-2 and TRBJ1-4 gives the whole variable domain EAGVAQSPRYKIIEKRQSVAFWCNPISGHATLYWYQQILGQGPKLLIQFQNNGVVDDSQLPKDRFSAERLKGVDSTLKIQPAKLEDSAVYLCASSLGTRHSGEKLFFGSGTQLSVL.